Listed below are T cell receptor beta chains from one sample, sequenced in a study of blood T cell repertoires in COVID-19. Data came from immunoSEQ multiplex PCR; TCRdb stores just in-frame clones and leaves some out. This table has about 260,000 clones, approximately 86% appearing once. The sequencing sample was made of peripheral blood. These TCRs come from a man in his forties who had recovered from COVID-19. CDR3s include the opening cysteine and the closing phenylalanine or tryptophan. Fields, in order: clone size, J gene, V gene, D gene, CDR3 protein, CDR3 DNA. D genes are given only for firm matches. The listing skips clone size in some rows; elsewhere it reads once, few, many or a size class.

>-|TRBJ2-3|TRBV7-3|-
CASSFGRRGTDTQYF
TGTGCCAGCAGCTTTGGGAGGAGGGGCACAGATACGCAGTATTTT
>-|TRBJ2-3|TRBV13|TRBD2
CASSFWRGEVTDTQYF
TGTGCCAGCAGCTTCTGGCGGGGGGAAGTCACAGATACGCAGTATTTT
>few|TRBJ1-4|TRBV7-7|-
CASSPSRATNEKLFF
TGTGCCAGCAGCCCCTCACGCGCAACTAATGAAAAACTGTTTTTT
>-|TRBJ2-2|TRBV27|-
CASRVSGNTGELFF
TGTGCCAGCAGGGTTAGCGGTAACACCGGGGAGCTGTTTTTT
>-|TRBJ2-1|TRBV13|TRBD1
CASSPRGPNEQFF
TGTGCCAGCAGCCCCAGGGGGCCCAATGAGCAGTTCTTC
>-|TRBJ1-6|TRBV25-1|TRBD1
CASSEFGGQGNSPLHF
TGTGCCAGCAGTGAATTCGGGGGACAGGGTAATTCACCCCTCCACTTT
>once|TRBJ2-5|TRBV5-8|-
CASSLEGLAGQETQYF
TGTGCCAGCAGCTTGGAAGGTCTAGCCGGGCAAGAGACCCAGTACTTC
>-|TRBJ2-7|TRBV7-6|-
CASSYRGSVTYEQYF
TGTGCCAGCAGCTACCGGGGTAGCGTAACCTACGAGCAGTACTTC
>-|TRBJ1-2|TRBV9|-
CASSVGQGIYGYTF
TGTGCCAGCAGCGTAGGGCAGGGGATCTATGGCTACACCTTC
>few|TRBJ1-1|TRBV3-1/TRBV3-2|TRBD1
CASSLHGTGLSGAFF
TGTGCCAGCAGCCTACACGGGACAGGGCTATCCGGAGCTTTCTTT
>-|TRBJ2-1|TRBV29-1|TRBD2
CSVGVSGRKRNEQFF
TGCAGCGTTGGGGTGAGCGGGAGGAAGCGCAATGAGCAGTTCTTC
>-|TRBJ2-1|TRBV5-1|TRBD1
CASSLGGTGGYNEQFF
TGCGCCAGCAGCTTGGGAGGGACAGGGGGCTACAATGAGCAGTTCTTC
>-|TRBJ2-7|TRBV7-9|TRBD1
CASSSNRGRLLYEQYF
TGTGCCAGCAGTTCTAACAGGGGGCGCTTACTCTACGAGCAGTACTTC
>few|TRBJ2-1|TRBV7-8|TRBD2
CASSLGVAGGPSEQFF
TGTGCCAGCAGCTTAGGGGTAGCGGGGGGGCCTAGTGAGCAGTTCTTC
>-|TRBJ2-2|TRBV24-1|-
CATSDAGPPTGELFF
TGTGCCACCAGTGATGCAGGGCCCCCCACCGGGGAGCTGTTTTTT
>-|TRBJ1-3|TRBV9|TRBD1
CASSADRDSGNTIYF
TGTGCCAGCAGCGCCGACAGGGACTCTGGAAACACCATATATTTT
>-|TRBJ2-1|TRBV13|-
CASSRTPGTLVEQFF
TGTGCCAGCAGCCGGACCCCCGGGACACTGGTTGAGCAGTTCTTC
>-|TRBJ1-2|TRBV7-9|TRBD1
CASTQGVGPSYTF
TGTGCCAGCACCCAGGGGGTGGGCCCTAGCTACACCTTC
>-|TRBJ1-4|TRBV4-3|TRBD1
CASSPQGARGLNEKLFF
TGCGCCAGCAGCCCACAGGGGGCGCGGGGGTTAAATGAAAAACTGTTTTTT
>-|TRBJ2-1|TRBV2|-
CASHATWSSYNEQFF
TGTGCCAGCCACGCTACATGGAGCTCCTACAATGAGCAGTTCTTC
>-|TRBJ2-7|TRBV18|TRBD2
CASSPQAGGSHEQYF
TGTGCCAGCTCACCACAGGCGGGAGGGTCCCACGAGCAGTACTTC
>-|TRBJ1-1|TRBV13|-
CASSVRPRGGTEAFF
TGTGCCAGCAGCGTCCGACCGCGGGGGGGCACTGAAGCTTTCTTT
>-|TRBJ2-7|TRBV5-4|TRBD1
CASSSWGQVYEQYF
TGTGCCAGCAGCTCTTGGGGACAGGTATACGAGCAGTACTTC
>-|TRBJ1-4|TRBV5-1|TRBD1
CASSLATGGVEKLFF
TGCGCCAGCAGCTTGGCAACAGGGGGAGTTGAAAAACTGTTTTTT
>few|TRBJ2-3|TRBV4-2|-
CASSQEQGIVTDTQYF
TGTGCCAGCAGCCAAGAGCAGGGGATAGTCACAGATACGCAGTATTTT
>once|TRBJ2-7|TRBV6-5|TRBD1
CASGRTGQGALEQYF
TGTGCCAGCGGTCGCACGGGACAGGGGGCGCTTGAGCAGTACTTC
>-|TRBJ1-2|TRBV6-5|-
CASSSPNGYTF
TGTGCCAGCAGTTCCCCTAATGGCTACACCTTC
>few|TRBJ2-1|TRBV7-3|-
CASSPRGSAYNEQFF
TGTGCCAGCAGCCCCCGAGGTAGCGCCTACAATGAGCAGTTCTTC
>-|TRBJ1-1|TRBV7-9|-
CASSSGQSNTEAFF
TGTGCCAGCAGCTCCGGACAGTCGAACACTGAAGCTTTCTTT
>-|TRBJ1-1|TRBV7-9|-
CASSIGGNTEAFF
TGTGCCAGCAGCATCGGGGGGAACACTGAAGCTTTCTTT